The 22 T cell receptor beta chains given below trace back to one sample, sequenced in a study of OX40 agonist ivuxolimab in advanced cancers. The assay was immunoSEQ multiplex PCR, and TCRdb's table has in-frame clones only and misses some. The sample has tens of thousands of clones; approximately 86% are singletons. Sequencing was performed on CD4+ or CD8+ T cells sorted from blood, taken in a trial of the OX40 agonist ivuxolimab. The receptors were sampled from an adult with an advanced solid tumor such as melanoma, head and neck, liver or kidney cancer.

The gene calls are TRBV7-3 and TRBJ1-1; D is possibly TRBD1 (5 bases). The CDR3 runs to 13 residues. Trimming shortened V by 10 bases and J by 0 bases, and 12 bases separated the two germline ends. Germline V gene lookup returns CDR1 SGHTA and CDR2 FQGTGA. The DNA for the CDR3 is TGTGCCACTTCGAAAGGGGTGAACACTGAAGCTTTCTTT. This translates into CATSKGVNTEAFF.

V usage is TRBV7-3 and J usage is TRBJ1-1; D is possibly TRBD1 (5 bases). In germline, CDR1 is SGHTA, CDR2 FQGTGA. V dropped 4 bases and J dropped 2 bases, with 14 bases sitting between them. This CDR3 has 15 residues. The CDR3: CASSSQAGTNTEAFF. The CDR3 DNA follows: TGTGCCAGCAGCTCCCAGGCCGGGACTAACACTGAAGCTTTCTTT. The entire variable domain, with the rest obtained from reference TRBV7-3 and TRBJ1-1, is as follows: GAGVSQTPSNKVTEKGKYVELRCDPISGHTALYWYRQSLGQGPEFLIYFQGTGAADDSGLPNDRFFAVRPEGSVSTLKIQRTERGDSAVYLCASSSQAGTNTEAFFGQGTRLTVV.

The chain has TRBV7-2 and TRBJ2-1; tentative D call: TRBD2 (6 bases). The CDR3 covers 15 residues. With 4 bases removed from V and 3 bases from J, the gap between germline ends came to 13 bases. In germline, CDR1 is SGHTA, CDR2 FQGNSA. The CDR3 spells CASSSKRADYNEQFF. CDR3 DNA: TGTGCCAGCAGCTCGAAGCGGGCAGACTACAATGAGCAGTTCTTC.

The chain is built from TRBV10-3 and TRBJ2-7; D gene unclear. The CDR3 has 13 amino acids. The germline V and J ends were trimmed by 0 bases and 6 bases, with 9 bases remaining between them. The V gene's germline CDR1 is ENHRY and CDR2 SYGVKD. DNA of the CDR3: TGTGCCATCAGTGAGTCCGGAGTAGGCGAGCAGTACTTC. Protein sequence: CAISESGVGEQYF.

This clone was counted a single time. This chain links TRBV12-5 with TRBJ1-4, with D maybe TRBD1 (6 bases). Germline V gene data show CDR1 as LGHNT and CDR2 as FRNRAP. The CDR3 runs to 13 residues. Trimming left V 2 bases short and J 12 bases short, with 13 bases between. Here the CDR3 DNA reads TGTGCTAGTGGTTTGCTAGGGGGGCGAGAACTGTTTTTT. This encodes CASGLLGGRELFF. Combining the CDR3 with reference TRBV12-5 and TRBJ1-4 gives the whole variable domain DARVTQTPRHKVTEMGQEVTMRCQPILGHNTVFWYRQTMMQGLELLAYFRNRAPLDDSGMPKDRFSAEMPDATLATLKIQPSEPRDSAVYFCASGLLGGRELFFGSGTQLSVL.

The rearrangement uses TRBV19 and TRBJ2-3; TRBD2 agrees at 14 bases. CDR3 length equals 18 residues. Germline lookup yields CDR1 LNHDA and CDR2 SQIVND (reference sequence). Losses at the gene ends were 5 bases for V and 5 bases for J; bases not matched to a gene: 12. The CDR3 loop is CASSGSRTSGRQGDTQYF. CDR3 bases: TGTGCCAGTAGTGGCAGCCGGACTAGCGGGAGGCAGGGAGATACGCAGTATTTT.

The chain recombines TRBV7-7 with TRBJ2-2; D is undetermined. V was shortened by 0 bases and J by 0 bases, with 8 bases between the two germline ends. Germline lookup yields CDR1 SSHAT and CDR2 FNYEAQ (reference sequence). The CDR3 is 16 residues long. The CDR3 region has the DNA TGTGCCAGCAGCTTAGCGGTATACCCGAACACCGGGGAGCTGTTTTTT. As protein: CASSLAVYPNTGELFF.

The J gene is TRBJ2-1, the V gene TRBV28; 11 nucleotides align to TRBD1. The trim removed 3 bases at V and 11 bases at J, leaving 6 bases unmatched. From germline, CDR1 is MDHEN and CDR2 SYDVKM. The CDR3 spans 14 residues. The CDR3 DNA is TGTGCCAGCAGTTTCTTGGACAGGGGGCTTCAGCAGTTCTTC. This codes for CASSFLDRGLQQFF.

V and J are TRBV6-5 and TRBJ2-7, with D possibly being TRBD1 (6 bases). The germline V gene encodes CDR1 MNHEY and CDR2 SVGAGI. V gave up 6 bases and J gave up 0 bases, with 12 bases separating them. The CDR3 length is 14 residues. The CDR3 region is CASRFTGISYEQYF. In DNA form, the CDR3 reads TGTGCCAGCAGATTTACAGGGATCTCCTACGAGCAGTACTTC.

The rearrangement joins TRBV7-9 to TRBJ1-1; D may be TRBD1 (5 bases). In germline, CDR1 is SEHNR, CDR2 FQNEAQ (reference sequence). CDR3 size: 14 residues. Trimming cost V 0 bases and J 5 bases, with 10 bases left between them. CDR3 sequence (DNA): TGTGCCAGCAGCTTAGCTGGGGGGGGGACTGAAGCTTTCTTT. As protein: CASSLAGGGTEAFF.

This sequence joins TRBV28 and TRBJ2-7; D call uncertain. Deletions cut 2 bases from V and 0 bases from J, with 11 bases between. The germline V gene has CDR1 MDHEN and CDR2 SYDVKM. The CDR3 loop spans 15 amino acids. The CDR3 sequence: CASSLNGPASYEQYF. The CDR3 bases are TGTGCCAGCAGTTTAAACGGCCCGGCCTCCTACGAGCAGTACTTC. Looking up the rest from reference TRBV28 and TRBJ2-7 gives the full variable domain: DVKVTQSSRYLVKRTGEKVFLECVQDMDHENMFWYRQDPGLGLRLIYFSYDVKMKEKGDIPEGYSVSREKKERFSLILESASTNQTSMYLCASSLNGPASYEQYFGPGTRLTVT.

This rearrangement joins TRBV6-6 to TRBJ1-2; 12 bases are a match to TRBD1. The CDR3 totals 14 residues. CDR1 is MNHNY and CDR2 is SVGAGI in the germline V gene (reference sequence). The junction had 7 bases not matched to a gene; V was cut back by 6 bases and J by 8 bases. CDR3: CASRWGQGASGYTF. In DNA form, the CDR3 reads TGTGCCAGCAGATGGGGACAGGGGGCGAGCGGCTACACCTTC.

This chain joins TRBV18 and TRBJ1-2; D might be TRBD1 (5 bases). Germline V gives CDR1 KGHSH, CDR2 LQKENI. The length of the CDR3 is 15 residues. V was shortened by 1 base and J by 4 bases, with 13 bases between the two germline ends. CDR3 in DNA: TGTGCCAGCTCACCACGCAGAGAGGGGAGCTATGGCTACACCTTC. It specifies CASSPRREGSYGYTF.

This clone was detected once. The rearrangement links TRBV25-1 to TRBJ2-2, with TRBD2 matching 7 bases. Germline V gives CDR1 MGHDK, CDR2 SYGVNS. Trimming at V came to 9 bases and at J to 1 base, leaving 2 bases not matched to a gene. The CDR3 loop spans 13 amino acids. The CDR3 sequence: CASERENTGELFF. The CDR3 DNA reads TGTGCCAGTGAGCGGGAGAACACCGGGGAGCTGTTTTTT. The full variable domain, in which reference TRBV25-1 and TRBJ2-2 provide the parts outside the CDR3, is EADIYQTPRYLVIGTGKKITLECSQTMGHDKMYWYQQDPGMELHLIHYSYGVNSTEKGDLSSESTVSRIRTEHFPLTLESARPSHTSQYLCASERENTGELFFGEGSRLTVL.

Remarks on this clone: Other DNA sequences in this specimen translate into the identical CDR3. The CDR3 sequence is CASSPWDRPRGEKLFF. The CDR3 nucleotides are TGTGCCAGCAGTCCCTGGGACAGGCCCCGGGGGGAAAAACTGTTTTTT. J is TRBJ1-4 and V is TRBV27; TRBD1 aligns across 8 bases. The CDR3 runs 16 residues. Trimming removed 5 bases from V and 8 bases from J; junction bases left unmatched: 13. CDR1 and CDR2 (germline): MNHEY, SMNVEV (reference sequence).

This chain connects TRBV7-6 to TRBJ2-1; TRBD2 is a possible D gene (6 bases). Per germline, CDR1 SGHVS and CDR2 FNYEAQ. The CDR3 runs to 14 residues. Trimming took off 5 bases at V and 4 bases at J, with 12 bases between the two ends. The DNA of the CDR3 is TGTGCCAGCAGCCCCGGGGAGGTATACAATGAGCAGTTCTTC. Encoded protein: CASSPGEVYNEQFF.

The chain carries TRBV7-3 and TRBJ2-5; possibly TRBD1 or TRBD2 for D (5 bases each). The CDR3 contains 15 residues. Trimming left V 5 bases short and J 1 base short, with 14 bases between. CDR1 is SGHTA, CDR2 FQGTGA, per germline. The CDR3 DNA sequence: TGTGCCAGCAGCCCGACACACGGGGCCCAAGAGACCCAGTACTTC. Amino acid sequence: CASSPTHGAQETQYF. The full variable domain, its missing parts supplied by reference TRBV7-3 and TRBJ2-5, is GAGVSQTPSNKVTEKGKYVELRCDPISGHTALYWYRQSLGQGPEFLIYFQGTGAADDSGLPNDRFFAVRPEGSVSTLKIQRTERGDSAVYLCASSPTHGAQETQYFGPGTRLLVL.

The genes are TRBV7-2 and TRBJ1-3; no clear D gene. The CDR3 totals 15 residues. From germline, CDR1 is SGHTA and CDR2 FQGNSA. The V and J ends lost 0 bases and 0 bases respectively, with 6 bases between them. Here the CDR3 DNA reads TGTGCCAGCAGCTTAGCGGTTTCCTCTGGAAACACCATATATTTT. Amino acid sequence: CASSLAVSSGNTIYF.

This chain uses TRBV30 with TRBJ2-3, with a possible D match to TRBD1 (7 bases). CDR3 length: 15 residues. Trimming pared 7 bases from V and 3 bases from J, leaving 20 bases between. Germline CDR1 GTSNPN, CDR2 SVGIG (reference sequence). The CDR3 region is CASTRRQGGTDTQYF. The CDR3 DNA is TGTGCCTCCACCCGGAGACAGGGAGGTACAGATACGCAGTATTTT. Full variable domain (outside the CDR3, taken from reference TRBV30 and TRBJ2-3): SQTIHQWPATLVQPVGSPLSLECTVEGTSNPNLYWYRQAAGRGLQLLFYSVGIGQISSEVPQNLSASRPQDRQFILSSKKLLLSDSGFYLCASTRRQGGTDTQYFGPGTRLTVL.

The V call is TRBV6-6, the J call TRBJ2-2, with D perhaps TRBD1 (6 bases). V gave up 5 bases and J gave up 2 bases, with 12 bases separating them. The germline V gene encodes CDR1 MNHNY and CDR2 SVGAGI (reference sequence). CDR3 length equals 15 residues. The CDR3 sequence is CASSITGINTGELFF. CDR3 nucleotide sequence: TGTGCCAGCAGTATCACAGGGATAAACACCGGGGAGCTGTTTTTT.

The gene calls are TRBV7-2 and TRBJ2-5, with D perhaps matching TRBD2 (7 bases). Per the germline V gene, CDR1 is SGHTA and CDR2 is FQGNSA. V lost 5 bases and J lost 5, with 15 bases in between. The CDR3 is 14 residues long. CDR3 DNA sequence: TGTGCCAGCAGCGATGCGGGGGCCGGGGAGACCCAGTACTTC. It codes for CASSDAGAGETQYF. Supplemented by reference TRBV7-2 and TRBJ2-5, the full variable domain reads GAGVSQSPSNKVTEKGKDVELRCDPISGHTALYWYRQSLGQGLEFLIYFQGNSAPDKSGLPSDRFSAERTGGSVSTLTIQRTQQEDSAVYLCASSDAGAGETQYFGPGTRLLVL.

Here the CDR3 reads CASSLNTGWNGYTF. The CDR3 coding sequence is TGTGCCAGCAGCTTGAATACAGGGTGGAATGGCTACACCTTC. This chain joins TRBV5-8 and TRBJ1-2; perhaps TRBD1 as D (6 bases). The V end lost 1 base, the J end lost 6 bases, and 13 bases lay between the germline ends. Germline values: CDR1 SGHTS, CDR2 YDEGEE. This CDR3 spans 14 amino acids.